Sequencing of this TCR beta chain was carried out in a study of T-cell reconstitution after alpha-beta-depleted transplantation in children. Germline lookup yields CDR1 MRHNA and CDR2 SNTAGT. Trimming cost V 3 bases and J 9 bases; bases outside gene matches: 11. There are 15 residues in the CDR3. TCRbeta library preparation incorporated unique molecular identifiers. TCRdb itself ran the PCR reads through MiXCR, one entry per CDR3 protein. The sample holds approximately 200,000 distinct CDR3 sequences; approximately 14% are singletons and the top ten take approximately 13%. The input for sequencing was PBMCs from the stem cell graft donor, taken from the stem cell graft. This receptor was identified in a human donor who donated a stem cell graft to a child with acute lymphoblastic leukemia. The rearrangement uses TRBV6-4 and TRBJ2-1; 7 positions agree with TRBD2. CDR3 amino acids: CASSEGREAGIEQFF. The CDR3 nucleotides are TGTGCCAGCAGTGAAGGTCGGGAGGCCGGTATTGAGCAGTTCTTC.